The sequence of this T cell receptor (beta chain) was determined in a study of regulatory T cells in long-lasting Graves disease. Study results and limitations: Persistent disease exhibited a predilection for TRBV28, TRBJ1-2 and TRBJ2-5.

This clonotype was counted between two and nine times. Antigen: not known. This may be a read error: a much more frequent sequence differs by one nucleotide. Trimming left V 5 bases short and J 3 bases short, with 4 bases between. Germline CDR1 MNHEY, CDR2 SVGEGT. This CDR3 is built from 11 residues. Arm-PCR of CDR3 regions with iRepertoire HTBI primers generated TCR beta libraries. Per the original data handling: Identified segments across samples numbered roughly 60 TRBV and roughly 15 TRBJ. TCRdb passed the multiplex PCR reads through MiXCR, listing each CDR3 protein once. TCRdb assigned the V and J calls; the authors' analysis was not used. Of 400,000 to 550,000 distinct CDR3 sequences in the sample, roughly 15% are singletons; the top ten hold about 23%. The time point: newly diagnosed GD, antithyroid drugs for less than 3 months. RNA extracted from PBMCs served as the sequencing template. These data were also reused for a study on T cells in Graves' hyperthyroidism and ophthalmopathy. As that study records: HTBI primers were employed in a first-round RT-PCR of the TCR CDR3.

This sample comprised peripheral blood mononuclear cells (PBMCs), obtained at new diagnosis, from a patient treated with antithyroid drugs. This TCR derives from a woman aged 18-29 years with Graves disease. The chain links TRBV6-2 or TRBV6-3 to TRBJ1-1; D remains unclear. CDR3 in amino acids: CASSADTEAFF. CDR3 DNA: TGTGCCAGCAGTGCGGACACTGAAGCTTTCTTT.